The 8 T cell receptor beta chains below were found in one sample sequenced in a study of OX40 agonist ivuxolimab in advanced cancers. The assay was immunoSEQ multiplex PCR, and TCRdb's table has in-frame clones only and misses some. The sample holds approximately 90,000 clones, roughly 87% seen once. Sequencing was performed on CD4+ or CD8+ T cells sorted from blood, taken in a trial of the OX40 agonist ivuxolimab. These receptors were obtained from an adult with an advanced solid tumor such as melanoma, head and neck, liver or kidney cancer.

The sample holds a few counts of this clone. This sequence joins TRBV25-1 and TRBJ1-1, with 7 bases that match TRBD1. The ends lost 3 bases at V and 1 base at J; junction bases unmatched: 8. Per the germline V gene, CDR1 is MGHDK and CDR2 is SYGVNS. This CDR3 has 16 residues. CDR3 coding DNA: TGTGCCAGCAGTGAGCAAGACAGGGTCGGGAACACTGAAGCTTTCTTT. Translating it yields CASSEQDRVGNTEAFF.

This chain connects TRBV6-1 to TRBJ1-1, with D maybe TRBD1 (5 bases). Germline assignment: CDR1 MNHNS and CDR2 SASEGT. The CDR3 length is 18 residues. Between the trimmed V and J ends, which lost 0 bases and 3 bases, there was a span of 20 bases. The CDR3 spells CASSEARFSTGGDTEAFF. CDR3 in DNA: TGTGCCAGCAGTGAAGCGCGGTTTTCAACCGGGGGGGACACTGAAGCTTTCTTT.

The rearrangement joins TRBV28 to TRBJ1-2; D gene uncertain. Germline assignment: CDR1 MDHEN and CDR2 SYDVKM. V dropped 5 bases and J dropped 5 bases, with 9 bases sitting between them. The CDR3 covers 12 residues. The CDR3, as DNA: TGTGCCAGCAGTAGTAGGGCGTATGGCTACACCTTC. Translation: CASSSRAYGYTF.

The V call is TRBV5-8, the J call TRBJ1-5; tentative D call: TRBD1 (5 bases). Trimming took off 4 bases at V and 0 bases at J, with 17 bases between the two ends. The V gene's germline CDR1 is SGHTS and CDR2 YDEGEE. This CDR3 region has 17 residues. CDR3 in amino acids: CASSRTQDTYSNQPQHF. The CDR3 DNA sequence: TGTGCCAGCAGCCGTACACAGGACACATATAGCAATCAGCCCCAGCATTTT.

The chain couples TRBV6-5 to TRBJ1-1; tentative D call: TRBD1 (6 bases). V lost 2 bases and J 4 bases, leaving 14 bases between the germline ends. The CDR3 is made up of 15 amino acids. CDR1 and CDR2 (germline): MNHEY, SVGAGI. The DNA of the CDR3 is TGTGCCAGCAGTTACGAAATAGGGGGGGGCACTGAAGCTTTCTTT. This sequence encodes CASSYEIGGGTEAFF.

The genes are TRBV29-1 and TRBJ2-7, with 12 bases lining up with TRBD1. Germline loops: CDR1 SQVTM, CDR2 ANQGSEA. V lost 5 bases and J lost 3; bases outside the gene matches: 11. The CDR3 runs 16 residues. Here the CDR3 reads CSVTLRDRGHNYEQYF. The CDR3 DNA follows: TGCAGCGTTACCCTCCGGGACAGGGGGCATAACTACGAGCAGTACTTC.

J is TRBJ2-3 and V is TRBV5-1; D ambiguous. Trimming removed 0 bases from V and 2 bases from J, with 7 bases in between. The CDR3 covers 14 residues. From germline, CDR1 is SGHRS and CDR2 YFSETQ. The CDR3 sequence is CASSLATYTDTQYF. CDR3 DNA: TGCGCCAGCAGCTTGGCTACCTACACAGATACGCAGTATTTT. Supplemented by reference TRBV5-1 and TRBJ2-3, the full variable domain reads KAGVTQTPRYLIKTRGQQVTLSCSPISGHRSVSWYQQTPGQGLQFLFEYFSETQRNKGNFPGRFSGRQFSNSRSEMNVSTLELGDSALYLCASSLATYTDTQYFGPGTRLTVL.

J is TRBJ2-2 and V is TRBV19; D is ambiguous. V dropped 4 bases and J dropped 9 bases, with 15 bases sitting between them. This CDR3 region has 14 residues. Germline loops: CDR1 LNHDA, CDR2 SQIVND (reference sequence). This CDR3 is CASSTHIGPRELFF. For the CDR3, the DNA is TGTGCCAGTAGTACCCATATAGGACCCCGGGAGCTGTTTTTT.